These T cell receptor beta chains were read from a single sample in a study of cytomegalovirus exposure and HLA in healthy donors. Sequencing was performed with immunoSEQ multiplex PCR; in TCRdb, only in-frame clones are kept and a portion is missing. The sample consists of more than 150,000 clones, about 88% of them appearing once. Sequencing was performed on PBMCs. These receptors came from a man between 18 and 35 years old in good health and CMV-seronegative. The CDR3 runs from the conserved cysteine through the conserved F or W. The D gene is left open where the match is weak. For some rows the clone size is stated as once, few or many, or as a class when expanded; others skip it.

CDR3 length	D gene	J gene	clone size	V gene	CDR3 protein	CDR3 DNA
16	TRBD2	TRBJ2-5	NA	TRBV7-8	CASSSTGGSKQETQYF	TGTGCCAGCAGCTCAACCGGCGGGAGTAAGCAAGAGACCCAGTACTTC
13	TRBD1	TRBJ1-2	NA	TRBV28	CASRYRGVGGYTF	TGTGCCAGCAGGTACAGGGGAGTGGGTGGCTACACCTTC
15	NA	TRBJ2-6	once	TRBV25-1	CASSESEEPANVLTF	TGTGCCAGCAGTGAATCTGAAGAGCCGGCCAACGTCCTGACTTTC
12	TRBD1	TRBJ1-1	NA	TRBV5-6	CASSFGQGEAFF	TGTGCCAGCAGCTTCGGACAGGGTGAAGCTTTCTTT
13	NA	TRBJ2-2	NA	TRBV7-9	CASSLDRTGELFF	TGTGCCAGCAGCTTAGACAGGACCGGGGAGCTGTTTTTT
14	TRBD1	TRBJ1-5	NA	TRBV19	CASSVTGVIITQHF	TGTGCCAGTAGTGTGACAGGGGTGATTATAACCCAGCATTTT
14	TRBD1	TRBJ1-2	NA	TRBV5-1	CASSSRTGASGYTF	TGCGCCAGCAGCAGCCGGACAGGGGCGAGTGGCTACACCTTC
13	TRBD2	TRBJ2-3	NA	TRBV4-3	CASRPGGADTQYF	TGCGCCAGCAGGCCGGGAGGGGCAGATACGCAGTATTTT
14	NA	TRBJ2-7	NA	TRBV27	CASSMTERAYEQYF	TGTGCCAGCAGCATGACAGAGAGAGCCTACGAGCAGTACTTC
15	NA	TRBJ2-7	NA	TRBV4-1	CASSLRDSSTYEQYF	TGCGCCAGCAGCCTGCGGGACAGCTCAACCTACGAGCAGTACTTC
14	NA	TRBJ2-5	NA	TRBV7-9	CASSLASGEETQYF	TGTGCCAGCAGCTTAGCGAGCGGCGAAGAGACCCAGTACTTC
14	TRBD1	TRBJ1-5	NA	TRBV10-3	CATSLGQGDQPQHF	TGTGCCACATCATTGGGACAGGGAGATCAGCCCCAGCATTTT
15	NA	TRBJ1-1	NA	TRBV28	CASSLMGEVYTEAFF	TGTGCCAGCAGTTTAATGGGGGAGGTTTACACTGAAGCTTTCTTT
16	NA	TRBJ1-2	NA	TRBV6-1	CASSEAVGWDTGGYTF	TGTGCCAGCAGTGAAGCTGTTGGGTGGGACACTGGAGGCTACACCTTC
13	TRBD1	TRBJ2-7	NA	TRBV5-4	CASSATGSYEQYF	TGTGCCAGCAGCGCGACAGGGTCCTACGAGCAGTACTTC
14	NA	TRBJ1-4	NA	TRBV5-1	CASSLGGLGEKLFF	TGCGCCAGCAGCTTGGGCGGACTTGGGGAAAAACTGTTTTTT
16	NA	TRBJ1-2	NA	TRBV4-1	CASSQEIPMSVYGYTF	TGCGCCAGCAGCCAAGAGATCCCGATGAGTGTCTATGGCTACACCTTC
13	TRBD1	TRBJ2-5	NA	TRBV29-1	CSAHRGYQETQYF	TGCAGCGCCCACAGGGGGTACCAAGAGACCCAGTACTTC
11	NA	TRBJ1-1	once	TRBV5-4	CASIAAGEAFF	TGTGCCAGCATCGCGGCGGGTGAAGCTTTCTTT
17	TRBD1	TRBJ2-2	NA	TRBV11-3	CASSSGTGALVTGELFF	TGTGCCAGCAGTTCCGGGACAGGGGCTCTGGTCACCGGGGAGCTGTTTTTT
16	NA	TRBJ2-1	NA	TRBV14	CASSQLGTPKDNEQFF	TGTGCCAGCAGCCAACTCGGGACACCCAAAGACAATGAGCAGTTCTTC
16	TRBD2	TRBJ2-7	NA	TRBV15	CATSRDAGGSSYEQYF	TGTGCCACCAGCAGAGATGCGGGAGGGTCCTCCTACGAGCAGTACTTC
14	TRBD1	TRBJ1-4	NA	TRBV30	CAWSPGTGSEKLFF	TGTGCCTGGAGTCCCGGGACAGGTAGTGAAAAACTGTTTTTT
15	TRBD2	TRBJ2-5	NA	TRBV10-3	CASGTSGGALETQYF	TGTGCCTCAGGGACTAGCGGGGGGGCCCTCGAGACCCAGTACTTC
15	NA	TRBJ1-2	NA	TRBV11-2	CASSLDQTPGYGYTF	TGTGCCAGCAGCTTAGATCAGACACCCGGCTATGGCTACACCTTC
14	TRBD1	TRBJ1-5	few	TRBV6-6	CASKPDRGPQPQHF	TGTGCCAGCAAGCCCGACAGGGGGCCTCAGCCCCAGCATTTT
17	NA	TRBJ2-7	NA	TRBV4-1	CASSLLADAEGSYEQYF	TGCGCCAGCAGCCTCCTAGCCGATGCCGAGGGATCCTACGAGCAGTACTTC
14	TRBD1	TRBJ2-5	NA	TRBV6-6	CASSYYRGQETQYF	TGTGCCAGCAGTTACTACAGGGGTCAGGAGACCCAGTACTTC
12	NA	TRBJ2-3	NA	TRBV11-3	CASRGSTDTQYF	TGTGCCAGCCGGGGGAGCACAGATACGCAGTATTTT
15	TRBD1	TRBJ1-2	NA	TRBV10-2	CASSESGTVGLGYTF	TGCGCCAGCAGTGAGTCGGGGACAGTCGGACTGGGCTACACCTTC
15	NA	TRBJ1-5	NA	TRBV14	CASSRGGVGNQPQHF	TGTGCCAGCAGCCGCGGGGGAGTGGGCAATCAGCCCCAGCATTTT
17	TRBD2	TRBJ2-1	once	TRBV27	CASSFASGVSFPNEQFF	TGTGCCAGCAGTTTCGCTAGCGGGGTCTCTTTCCCCAATGAGCAGTTCTTC